The TCR beta chain under discussion was sequenced for a study of blood T cell repertoires in COVID-19. Clinical history as reported by participants underpinned cohort assignment. Donors in Cohort 3 counted as recovered after two negative PCRs, clearance, or symptom resolution. Details on this clone: Distinct nucleotide sequences in the sample also encode this CDR3.

In the original processing: The authors estimated nucleated cell counts from reference gene primer amplification. Here immunoSEQ multiplex PCR was the method, and the copy in TCRdb shows in-frame clones only, minus some. That table gives V, J and clone size, and the DNA gave D and trimming. Of approximately 350,000 clones listed, 80% to 85% were seen once; the top ten hold around 5%. The CDR3 is 12 residues long. Germline assignment: CDR1 MNHEY and CDR2 SVGAGI. The V end lost 4 bases, the J end lost 7 bases, and 5 bases lay between the germline ends. This rearrangement joins TRBV6-5 to TRBJ1-6; D remains unclear. This receptor was identified in a woman aged 50 to 60 who had recovered from COVID-19. The sequencing sample was made of PBMCs or T cells enriched from blood (not recorded which). CDR3 residues: CASSSVNSPLHF. CDR3 sequence (DNA): TGTGCCAGCAGTTCAGTCAATTCACCCCTCCACTTT.